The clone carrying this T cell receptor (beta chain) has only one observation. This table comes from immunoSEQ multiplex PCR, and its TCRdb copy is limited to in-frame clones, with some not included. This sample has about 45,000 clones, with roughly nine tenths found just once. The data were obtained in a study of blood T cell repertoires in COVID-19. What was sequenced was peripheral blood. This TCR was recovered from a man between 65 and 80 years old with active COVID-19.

This CDR3 is CASSWEAGRGNQPQHF. CDR3 nucleotide sequence: TGTGCCAGCAGCTGGGAGGCAGGTAGGGGCAATCAGCCCCAGCATTTT. The V and J genes are TRBV5-5 and TRBJ1-5; unclear D gene. Trimming removed 3 bases from V and 2 bases from J, with 15 bases in between. The CDR3 is 16 residues long. The germline CDR1 and CDR2 sequences are SGHKS and YYEKEE (reference sequence).